Listed below are T cell receptor beta chains from one sample, sequenced in a study of cytomegalovirus exposure and HLA in healthy donors. Using immunoSEQ multiplex PCR, the repertoire was profiled, and TCRdb retains in-frame clones only, with some absent. The data contain 150,000 to 180,000 clones, over 60% of them singletons. The source material was PBMCs. The receptors derive from a woman between 40 and 55 years old in good health and CMV-seronegative. The CDR3 runs from the conserved cysteine through the conserved F or W. Fields, in order: CDR3 protein, CDR3 DNA, CDR3 length, D gene, J gene, V gene, clone size. The D gene is left open where the match is weak. Expanded clones get a size class; other rows say once, few or many, or leave the size out.

CASSLRDRVRDEQYF	TGTGCCAGCAGTCTCCGGGACAGGGTTAGAGACGAGCAGTACTTC	15	TRBD1	TRBJ2-7	TRBV28	NA
CASSKGAEYTEAFF	TGTGCCAGCAGCAAGGGAGCTGAGTACACTGAAGCTTTCTTT	14	NA	TRBJ1-1	TRBV6-6	few
CASSLRGLDTEAFF	TGTGCCAGCAGCTTGAGGGGGCTAGATACTGAAGCTTTCTTT	14	TRBD1	TRBJ1-1	TRBV7-8	NA
CASSLFPSASSYNEQFF	TGTGCCAGCAGCTTGTTCCCTAGCGCCAGCTCCTACAATGAGCAGTTCTTC	17	NA	TRBJ2-1	TRBV11-3	NA
CASSSGGFQPQHF	TGTGCCAGCAGCTCGGGGGGATTTCAGCCCCAGCATTTT	13	NA	TRBJ1-5	TRBV11-3	NA
CASSQGGFYEQYF	TGTGCCAGCAGCCAAGGGGGTTTCTACGAGCAGTACTTC	13	NA	TRBJ2-7	TRBV11-3	once
CASSLDDRFGNEQFF	TGTGCCAGCAGTTTAGACGACAGGTTTGGTAATGAGCAGTTCTTC	15	NA	TRBJ2-1	TRBV27	few
CASTLEADTEAFF	TGTGCCAGCACATTGGAGGCAGACACTGAAGCTTTCTTT	13	NA	TRBJ1-1	TRBV5-4	NA
CASSQVGLAVEETQYF	TGTGCCAGCAGCCAAGTCGGACTAGCGGTTGAAGAGACCCAGTACTTC	16	TRBD2	TRBJ2-5	TRBV14	NA
CASSPGQVIGSGELFF	TGCGCCAGCAGCCCTGGACAGGTGATAGGTTCCGGGGAGCTATTTTTT	16	TRBD1	TRBJ2-2	TRBV5-1	NA
CASSEGDSGGGEKLFF	TGCGCCAGCAGCGAAGGGGACAGTGGGGGCGGAGAAAAACTGTTTTTT	16	TRBD1	TRBJ1-4	TRBV5-1	few
CSVAAADEKLFF	TGCAGCGTTGCGGCAGCGGATGAAAAACTGTTTTTT	12	NA	TRBJ1-4	TRBV29-1	NA
CASSPNRFRGGETQYF	TGTGCCAGCTCACCGAATCGGTTTCGAGGGGGAGAGACCCAGTACTTC	16	NA	TRBJ2-5	TRBV18	once
CASSFGADSSYEQYF	TGTGCCAGCAGCTTCGGAGCGGATAGCTCCTACGAGCAGTACTTC	15	NA	TRBJ2-7	TRBV5-4	NA
CASSAGTTGANVLTF	TGTGCCAGCAGCGCTGGGACAACTGGGGCCAACGTCCTGACTTTC	15	NA	TRBJ2-6	TRBV5-5	once
CASSLGLAATYQETQYF	TGTGCCAGCAGCCTGGGACTAGCGGCGACGTACCAAGAGACCCAGTACTTC	17	TRBD2	TRBJ2-5	TRBV14	NA
CASTATGTNTEAFF	TGTGCCAGCACCGCGACGGGAACGAACACTGAAGCTTTCTTT	14	NA	TRBJ1-1	TRBV28	NA
CASSPLEGAPHTEAFF	TGTGCCAGCTCACCATTGGAGGGGGCCCCCCACACTGAAGCTTTCTTT	16	TRBD1	TRBJ1-1	TRBV18	NA
CASSESRREDTQYF	TGTGCCAGCAGTGAAAGTCGTAGGGAGGATACGCAGTATTTT	14	NA	TRBJ2-3	TRBV25-1	NA
CASSSGTGEGYTF	TGCGCCAGCAGCTCTGGGACAGGGGAGGGCTACACCTTC	13	TRBD1	TRBJ1-2	TRBV5-1	NA
CASSNGQGTDTQYF	TGCGCCAGCAGCAACGGACAAGGCACAGATACGCAGTATTTT	14	NA	TRBJ2-3	TRBV5-1	NA
CATSLREGLGYTF	TGTGCCACCAGCCTAAGGGAGGGGCTCGGCTACACCTTC	13	NA	TRBJ1-2	TRBV15	once
CASSGPAGNEKLFF	TGCGCCAGCAGTGGGCCCGCAGGGAACGAAAAACTGTTTTTT	14	NA	TRBJ1-4	TRBV10-2	NA
CASFPAGLNQPQHF	TGTGCCAGCTTTCCTGCAGGCCTAAATCAGCCCCAGCATTTT	14	NA	TRBJ1-5	TRBV28	NA
CASSRGGGGQPQHF	TGTGCCAGCTCACGGGGTGGTGGAGGTCAGCCCCAGCATTTT	14	NA	TRBJ1-5	TRBV18	NA
CATSREGGGSYEQYF	TGTGCCACCAGCAGAGAAGGAGGAGGGTCCTACGAGCAGTACTTC	15	NA	TRBJ2-7	TRBV15	few
CASSLQAGHYGYTF	TGTGCCAGCAGTTTACAGGCAGGGCATTATGGCTACACCTTC	14	NA	TRBJ1-2	TRBV28	NA
CASSPEPFMNTEAFF	TGTGCCAGCAGCCCAGAACCCTTTATGAACACTGAAGCTTTCTTT	15	NA	TRBJ1-1	TRBV5-4	NA
CSVESGNPTQQYF	TGCAGCGTAGAGAGCGGAAACCCTACCCAGCAGTACTTC	13	NA	TRBJ2-7	TRBV29-1	NA
CASSLTGTGISGANVLTF	TGTGCCAGCAGCTTGACCGGGACAGGCATCTCTGGGGCCAACGTCCTGACTTTC	18	TRBD1	TRBJ2-6	TRBV9	NA
CASSLAVNTEAFF	TGTGCCAGCAGCCTGGCAGTGAACACTGAAGCTTTCTTT	13	NA	TRBJ1-1	TRBV5-6	few
CASSNEVWTGELFF	TGCGCCAGCAGCAATGAGGTGTGGACAGGGGAGCTGTTTTTT	14	NA	TRBJ2-2	TRBV5-1	NA
CASSRNQEGALAQYF	TGTGCCAGCAGCCGAAACCAGGAGGGCGCTCTGGCGCAGTATTTT	15	NA	TRBJ2-3	TRBV11-2	once
CASSEQTGREKLFF	TGTGCCAGCAGTGAGCAGACAGGGCGGGAAAAACTGTTTTTT	14	TRBD1	TRBJ1-4	TRBV2	NA
CASSRPDSYNSPLHF	TGTGCCAGCAGCCGGCCGGACAGCTATAATTCACCCCTCCACTTT	15	NA	TRBJ1-6	TRBV5-6	NA
CAWSGQTNTEAFF	TGTGCCTGGAGTGGACAGACGAACACTGAAGCTTTCTTT	13	NA	TRBJ1-1	TRBV30	NA
CASSDPSWRIYGYTF	TGCGCCAGCAGCGATCCTTCCTGGAGGATCTATGGCTACACCTTC	15	NA	TRBJ1-2	TRBV5-1	NA
CASSLSSGGAGTGELFF	TGTGCCAGCAGCCTTTCTAGCGGGGGGGCCGGTACCGGGGAGCTGTTTTTT	17	TRBD2	TRBJ2-2	TRBV5-4	NA
CASSLGLAGLETQYF	TGTGCTAGCAGCTTGGGACTAGCGGGGTTAGAGACCCAGTACTTC	15	TRBD2	TRBJ2-5	TRBV7-7	NA
CASTQGPEAFF	TGTGCCAGCACTCAGGGGCCTGAAGCTTTCTTT	11	NA	TRBJ1-1	TRBV28	NA
CASSVEATGELFF	TGTGCCAGCAGTGTAGAGGCGACCGGGGAGCTGTTTTTT	13	NA	TRBJ2-2	TRBV6-1	NA
CASSLTDFATNEKLFF	TGTGCCAGCAGCCTGACAGACTTTGCAACTAATGAAAAACTGTTTTTT	16	NA	TRBJ1-4	TRBV11-3	NA
CASTQGGTETGELFF	TGTGCCAGCACCCAAGGGGGGACAGAGACCGGGGAGCTGTTTTTT	15	NA	TRBJ2-2	TRBV28	NA
CASGGSGRGETQYF	TGCGCCAGCGGAGGGAGCGGGAGAGGAGAGACCCAGTACTTC	14	TRBD2	TRBJ2-5	TRBV10-1	NA
CASTSGGGETQYF	TGTGCCAGCACGAGCGGGGGGGGCGAGACCCAGTACTTC	13	TRBD2	TRBJ2-5	TRBV2	once
CASSWGLAGEWETQYF	TGTGCCAGCAGCTGGGGACTAGCGGGAGAGTGGGAGACCCAGTACTTC	16	TRBD2	TRBJ2-5	TRBV5-4	NA
CASSLAASGPYNEQFF	TGTGCCAGCAGCTTGGCTGCTAGCGGCCCATACAATGAGCAGTTCTTC	16	TRBD2	TRBJ2-1	TRBV5-6	NA
CASSIDRRRTQYF	TGTGCCAGCAGTATAGACAGACGACGGACCCAGTACTTC	13	NA	TRBJ2-5	TRBV28	NA
CASSFWTGGYNEQFF	TGTGCCAGCAGCTTTTGGACAGGGGGCTACAATGAGCAGTTCTTC	15	TRBD1	TRBJ2-1	TRBV5-8	NA
CASTSDRTYGYTF	TGTGCCAGCACCTCGGACAGAACTTATGGCTACACCTTC	13	NA	TRBJ1-2	TRBV27	NA
CSVVEVGEQYF	TGCAGCGTTGTTGAGGTAGGCGAGCAGTACTTC	11	NA	TRBJ2-7	TRBV29-1	NA